Sequencing of this TCR beta chain was carried out in a study of blood T cell repertoires in COVID-19. Deletions cut 1 base from V and 4 bases from J, with 14 bases between. Germline V gene sequence: CDR1 SGHTS, CDR2 YDEGEE. The CDR3 has 15 residues. In the original workflow: Estimated nucleated cell counts came from reference gene primer amplification. Profiled with immunoSEQ multiplex PCR; TCRdb holds only in-frame clones, not every one. That table furnishes V, J and clone size, whereas the DNA furnished D and trimming. The sample lists approximately 190,000 clones, under 90% occurring once. The V gene is TRBV5-8, the J gene TRBJ1-1; no clear D. Material: peripheral blood. This receptor was obtained from a man in his thirties or forties with active or convalescent COVID-19. CDR3 sequence reads: CASSLNLRVITEAFF. The CDR3 coding sequence is TGTGCCAGCAGCTTGAATCTTCGGGTGATCACTGAAGCTTTCTTT.